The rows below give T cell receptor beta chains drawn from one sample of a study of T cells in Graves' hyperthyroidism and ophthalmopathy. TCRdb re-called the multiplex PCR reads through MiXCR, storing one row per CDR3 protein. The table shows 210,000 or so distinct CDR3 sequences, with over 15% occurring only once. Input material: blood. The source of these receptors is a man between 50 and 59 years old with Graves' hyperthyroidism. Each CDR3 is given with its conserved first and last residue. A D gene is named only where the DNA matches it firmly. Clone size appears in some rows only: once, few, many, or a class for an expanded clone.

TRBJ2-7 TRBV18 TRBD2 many TGTGCCAGCTCACCCTCCGGGACTAGCAGCGAGCAGTACTTC CASSPSGTSSEQYF
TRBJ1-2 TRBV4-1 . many TGCGCCAGCAGCGGATCGGGTTCAGGCTACACCTTC CASSGSGSGYTF
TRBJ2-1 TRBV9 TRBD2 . TGTGCCAGCAGCCCTATAGCGGGAGGGCCAATTGGCGAGCAGTTCTTC CASSPIAGGPIGEQFF
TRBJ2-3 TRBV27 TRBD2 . TGTGCCAGCAGTCAAAGACTAGCGGGATACACAGATACGCAGTATTTT CASSQRLAGYTDTQYF
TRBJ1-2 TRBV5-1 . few TGCGCCAGCAGCGGACAGCAATCGGGCTACACCTTC CASSGQQSGYTF
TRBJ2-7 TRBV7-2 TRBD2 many TGTGCCAGCAGCTTACTCCGGACTAGCGGAGCGAGGGAGCAGTACTTC CASSLLRTSGAREQYF
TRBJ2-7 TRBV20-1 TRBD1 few TGCAGTGCTAGAGATAGTAGGGACAGGGCGGGCGAGCAGTACTTC CSARDSRDRAGEQYF
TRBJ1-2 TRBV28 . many TGTGCCAGCAGTTTCCCAGGGATAGGCTACACCTTC CASSFPGIGYTF
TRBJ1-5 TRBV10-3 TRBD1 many TGTGCCATCAGTGAAGGACAGGGTTATCAGCCCCAGCATTTT CAISEGQGYQPQHF
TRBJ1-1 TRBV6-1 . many TGTGCCAGCACCTTATTCCCGACAGGCGCCATGAACACTGAAGCTTTCTTT CASTLFPTGAMNTEAFF
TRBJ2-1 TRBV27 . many TGTGCCAGCTACGGCGGGGAGCCCTACAATGAGCAGTTCTTC CASYGGEPYNEQFF
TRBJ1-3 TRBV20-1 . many TGCAGTGCTACAGGGTTGTCTGGAAACACCATATATTTT CSATGLSGNTIYF
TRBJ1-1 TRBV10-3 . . TGTGCCATCAGTGGCGGGGTTTCGGACACTGAAGCTTTCTTT CAISGGVSDTEAFF
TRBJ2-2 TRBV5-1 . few TGCGCCAGCAGCTTAGTGGGAGGTGCCACCGGGGAGCTGTTTTTT CASSLVGGATGELFF
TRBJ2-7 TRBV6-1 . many TGTGCCAGCAGTGTGAAGGTCCGCGAGCAGTACTTC CASSVKVREQYF
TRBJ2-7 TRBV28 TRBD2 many TGTGCCAGCAGTGGGGGGGCCGGGACTAGCGGGTACGAGCAGTACTTC CASSGGAGTSGYEQYF
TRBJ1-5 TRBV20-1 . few TGCAGTGCTAGAGATAGCGGAAACGGCAATCAGCCCCAGCATTTT CSARDSGNGNQPQHF
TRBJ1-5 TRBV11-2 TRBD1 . TGTGCCAGCAGCATAGGACAGGGCCAGCCCCAGCATTTT CASSIGQGQPQHF
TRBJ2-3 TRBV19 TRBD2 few TGTGCCAGTAGCAAGCGGGATGGGACAGATACGCAGTATTTT CASSKRDGTDTQYF
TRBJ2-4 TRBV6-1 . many TGTGCCAGCAGCCCCGGGGTTTCGCTAGCCAAAAACATTCAGTACTTC CASSPGVSLAKNIQYF
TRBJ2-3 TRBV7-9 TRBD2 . TGTGCCAGCAGCCCACCTAGCGGGAGCCCAGATACGCAGTATTTT CASSPPSGSPDTQYF
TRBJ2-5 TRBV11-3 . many TGTGCCAGCAGCTTAGGACGGCACCAAGAGACCCAGTACTTC CASSLGRHQETQYF
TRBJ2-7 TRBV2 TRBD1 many TGTGCCAGCACCCCGGGGGGACAGGGGTACTACGAGCAGTACTTC CASTPGGQGYYEQYF
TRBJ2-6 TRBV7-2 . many TGTGCCAGCAGCTTACAGGGTTTAGGTGGGGCCAACGTCCTGACTTTC CASSLQGLGGANVLTF
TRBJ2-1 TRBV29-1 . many TGCAGCACCCACACAGGGCACGACTACAATGAGCAGTTCTTC CSTHTGHDYNEQFF
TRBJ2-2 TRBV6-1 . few TGTGCCAGCAAGGTGGGGGGAACCGGGGAGCTGTTTTTT CASKVGGTGELFF
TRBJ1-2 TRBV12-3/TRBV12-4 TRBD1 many TGTGCCAGCAGTCCAACCCCGACAGGGGATGGCTACACCTTC CASSPTPTGDGYTF
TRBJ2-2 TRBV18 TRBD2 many TGTGCCAGCGCAAGGACTAGCGGAGGGGACACCGGGGAGCTGTTTTTT CASARTSGGDTGELFF
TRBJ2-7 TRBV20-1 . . TGCAGTGCGGAACTCTCCACCCGTACCTACGAGCAGTACTTC CSAELSTRTYEQYF
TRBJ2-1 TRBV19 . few TGTGCCAGTAGTATAGATCGGGGGGCTGTCTCCTACAATGAGCAGTTCTTC CASSIDRGAVSYNEQFF
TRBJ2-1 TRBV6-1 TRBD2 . TGTGCCAGCAGTGGGGGGACTAGCGGGAGCAATGAGCAGTTCTTC CASSGGTSGSNEQFF
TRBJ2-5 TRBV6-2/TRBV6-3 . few TGTGCCAGCACAAGTGGGGAGACCCAGTACTTC CASTSGETQYF
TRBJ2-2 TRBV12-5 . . TGTGCTAGTAGCCCGCAGACCGGGGAGCTGTTTTTT CASSPQTGELFF
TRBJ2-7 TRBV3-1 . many TGTGCCAGCAGCCAAACAAGGTACGAGCAGTACTTC CASSQTRYEQYF
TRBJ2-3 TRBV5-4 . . TGTGCCAGCGCTCAAGGTCGGGGAACAGATACGCAGTATTTT CASAQGRGTDTQYF
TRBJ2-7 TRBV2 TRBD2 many TGTGCCAGCAGTAGCGGGAGCCTCTCCTACGAGCAGTACTTC CASSSGSLSYEQYF
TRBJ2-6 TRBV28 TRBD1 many TGTGCCAGCAGAAGACAGGGCCAACCTGGGGCCAACGTCCTGACTTTC CASRRQGQPGANVLTF
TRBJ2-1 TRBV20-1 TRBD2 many TGCAGTGCTGAGGGACTAGCGCTCTATGAGCAGTTCTTC CSAEGLALYEQFF
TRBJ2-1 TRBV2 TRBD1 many TGTGCCAGCAGTCCCGACAGGGACGGATCAATGAGCCAGTTCTTC CASSPDRDGSMSQFF
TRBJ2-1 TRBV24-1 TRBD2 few TGTGCCACCAGTGAATCCTCTGCGGCGGGAGGGGGCAATGAGCAGTTCTTC CATSESSAAGGGNEQFF
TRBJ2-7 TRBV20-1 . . TGCAGTGCTAGTAAGGGGGACCACTACGAGCAGTACTTC CSASKGDHYEQYF
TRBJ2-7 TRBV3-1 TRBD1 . TGTGCCAGCAGCCTCGGACAGGGGTCCGAGCAGTACTTC CASSLGQGSEQYF
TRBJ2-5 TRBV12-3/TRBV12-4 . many TGTGCCAGCAGCAGACATGGACGGGAGACCCAGTACTTC CASSRHGRETQYF
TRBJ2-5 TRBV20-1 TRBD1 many TGCAGTGCAGACAGGGGGCTCGACGAGACCCAGTACTTC CSADRGLDETQYF
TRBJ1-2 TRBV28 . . TGTGCCAGCAGTGGGCCCGGGACGGCCCTCTATGGCTACACCTTC CASSGPGTALYGYTF